The T cell receptor beta chain described here comes from a study of early T cells in non-severe SARS-CoV-2 infection. Study background: Sequencing was performed on bulk RNA from unsorted whole blood, leaving chains unpaired.

Individual cDNA molecules carried attached unique molecular identifiers. TCRdb re-derived calls from the 5' RACE reads in MiXCR, one entry per CDR3 protein. Among some 110,000 distinct CDR3 sequences listed, just under 15% were seen once. J lost 1 base, V lost 5 bases, and 8 bases had no gene match. CDR1 and CDR2 from the germline V gene are SGHTA and FQGNSA. The CDR3 covers 16 residues. The chain couples TRBV7-2 to TRBJ2-3, with 8 nucleotides matching TRBD2. The clonotype originates from an adult who was a healthcare worker with PCR-confirmed SARS-CoV-2 infection or an uninfected control (not recorded which). The sample taken for sequencing was whole blood. The CDR3 reads CASSVTGGLGTDTQYF. The CDR3 region has the DNA TGTGCCAGCAGCGTCACGGGGGGGCTGGGCACAGATACGCAGTATTTT.